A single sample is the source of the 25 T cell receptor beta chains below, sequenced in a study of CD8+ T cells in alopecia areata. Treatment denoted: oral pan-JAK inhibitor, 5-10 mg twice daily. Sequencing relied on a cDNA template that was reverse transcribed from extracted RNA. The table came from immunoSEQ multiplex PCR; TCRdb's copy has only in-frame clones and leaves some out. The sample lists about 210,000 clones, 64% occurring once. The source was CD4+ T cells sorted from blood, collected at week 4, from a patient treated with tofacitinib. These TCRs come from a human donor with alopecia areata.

The CDR3 DNA reads as TGCGCCAGCAGCCAAGAAAGTGGGGTTGGGTATGGCTACACCTTC. This codes for CASSQESGVGYGYTF. The chain couples TRBV4-1 to TRBJ1-2, with unresolved D. From germline, CDR1 is MGHRA and CDR2 YSYEKL. V was shortened by 0 bases and J by 5 bases, with 13 bases between the two germline ends. The CDR3 has 15 amino acids.

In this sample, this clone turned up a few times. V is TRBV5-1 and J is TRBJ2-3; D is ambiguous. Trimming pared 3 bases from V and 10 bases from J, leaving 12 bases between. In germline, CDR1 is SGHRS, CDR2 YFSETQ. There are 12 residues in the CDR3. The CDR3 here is CASSSNSGAQYF. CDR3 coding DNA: TGCGCCAGCAGCTCCAACTCCGGCGCGCAGTATTTT.

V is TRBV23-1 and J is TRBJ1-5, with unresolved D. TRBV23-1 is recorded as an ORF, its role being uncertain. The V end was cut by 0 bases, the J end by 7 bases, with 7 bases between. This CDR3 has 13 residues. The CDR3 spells CASSQSEGQPQHF. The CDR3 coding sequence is TGCGCCAGCAGTCAATCGGAAGGCCAGCCCCAGCATTTT.

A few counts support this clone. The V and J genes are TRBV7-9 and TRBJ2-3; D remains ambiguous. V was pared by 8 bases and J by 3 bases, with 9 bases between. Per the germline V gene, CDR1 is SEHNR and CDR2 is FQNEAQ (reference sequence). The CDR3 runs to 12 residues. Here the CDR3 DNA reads TGTGCCAGCTCAACGGTAACAGATACGCAGTATTTT. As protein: CASSTVTDTQYF. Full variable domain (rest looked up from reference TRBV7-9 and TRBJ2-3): DTGVSQNPRHKITKRGQNVTFRCDPISEHNRLYWYRQTLGQGPEFLTYFQNEAQLEKSRLLSDRFSAERPKGSFSTLEIQRTEQGDSAMYLCASSTVTDTQYFGPGTRLTVL.

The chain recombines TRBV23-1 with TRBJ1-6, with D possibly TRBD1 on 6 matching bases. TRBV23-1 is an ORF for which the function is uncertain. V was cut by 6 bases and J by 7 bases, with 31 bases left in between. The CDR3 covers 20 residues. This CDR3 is CASSLQPGQGGASPNSPLHF. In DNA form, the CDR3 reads TGCGCCAGCAGCCTCCAACCGGGTCAAGGGGGAGCGTCACCAAATTCACCCCTCCACTTT.

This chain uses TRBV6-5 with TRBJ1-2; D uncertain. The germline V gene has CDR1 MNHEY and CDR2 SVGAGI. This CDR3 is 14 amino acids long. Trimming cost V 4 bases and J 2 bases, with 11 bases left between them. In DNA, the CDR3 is TGTGCCAGCAGTTCCGGGCGGAGAAACTATGGCTACACCTTC. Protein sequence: CASSSGRRNYGYTF.

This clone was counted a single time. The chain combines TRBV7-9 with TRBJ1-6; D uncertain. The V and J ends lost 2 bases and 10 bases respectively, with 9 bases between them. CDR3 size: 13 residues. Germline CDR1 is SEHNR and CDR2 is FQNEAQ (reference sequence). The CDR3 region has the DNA TGTGCCAGCAGCTTAATGGCAGCGTCACCCCTCCACTTT. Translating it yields CASSLMAASPLHF.

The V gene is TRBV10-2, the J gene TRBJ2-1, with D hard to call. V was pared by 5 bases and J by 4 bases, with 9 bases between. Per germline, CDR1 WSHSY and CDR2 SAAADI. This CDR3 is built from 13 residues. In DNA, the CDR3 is TGCGCCAGCAGTCGAACTCTTTACAATGAGCAGTTCTTC. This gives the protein CASSRTLYNEQFF.

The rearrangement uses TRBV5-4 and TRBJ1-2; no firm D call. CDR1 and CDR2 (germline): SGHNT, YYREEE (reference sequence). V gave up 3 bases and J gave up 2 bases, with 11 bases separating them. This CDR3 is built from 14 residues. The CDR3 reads CASSSGGENYGYTF. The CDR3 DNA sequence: TGTGCCAGCAGCTCGGGAGGAGAGAACTATGGCTACACCTTC.

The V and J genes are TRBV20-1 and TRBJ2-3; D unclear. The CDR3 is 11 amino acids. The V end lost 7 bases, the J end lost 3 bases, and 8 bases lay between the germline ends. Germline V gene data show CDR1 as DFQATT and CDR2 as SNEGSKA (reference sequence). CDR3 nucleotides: TGCAGTGTACTAAGAACAGATACGCAGTATTTT. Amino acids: CSVLRTDTQYF.

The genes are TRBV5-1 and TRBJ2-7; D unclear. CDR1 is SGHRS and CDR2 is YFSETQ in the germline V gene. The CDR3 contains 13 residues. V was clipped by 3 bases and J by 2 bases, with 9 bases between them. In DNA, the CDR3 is TGCGCCAGCAGCTCCGAAGGGACCTACGAGCAGTACTTC. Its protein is CASSSEGTYEQYF.

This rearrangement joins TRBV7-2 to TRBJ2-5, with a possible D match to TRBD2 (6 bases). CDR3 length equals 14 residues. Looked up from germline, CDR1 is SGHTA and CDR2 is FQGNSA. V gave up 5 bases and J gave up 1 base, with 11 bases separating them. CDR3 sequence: CASSATTSQETQYF. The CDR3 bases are TGTGCCAGCAGCGCGACGACTAGCCAAGAGACCCAGTACTTC.

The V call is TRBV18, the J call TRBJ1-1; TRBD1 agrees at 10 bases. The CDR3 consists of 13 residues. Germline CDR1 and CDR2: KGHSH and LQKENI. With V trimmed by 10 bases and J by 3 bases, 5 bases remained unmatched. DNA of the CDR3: TGTGCCACCTCGGGACAGGGGTACACTGAAGCTTTCTTT. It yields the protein CATSGQGYTEAFF. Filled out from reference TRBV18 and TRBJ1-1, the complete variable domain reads NAGVMQNPRHLVRRRGQEARLRCSPMKGHSHVYWYRQLPEEGLKFMVYLQKENIIDESGMPKERFSAEFPKEGPSILRIQQVVRGDSAAYFCATSGQGYTEAFFGQGTRLTVV.

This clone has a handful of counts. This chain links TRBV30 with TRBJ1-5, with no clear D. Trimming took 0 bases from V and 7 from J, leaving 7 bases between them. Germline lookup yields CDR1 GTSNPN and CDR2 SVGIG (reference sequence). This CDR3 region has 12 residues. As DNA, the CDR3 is TGTGCCTGGAGTGTTTATGGGCAGCCCCAGCATTTT. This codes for CAWSVYGQPQHF.

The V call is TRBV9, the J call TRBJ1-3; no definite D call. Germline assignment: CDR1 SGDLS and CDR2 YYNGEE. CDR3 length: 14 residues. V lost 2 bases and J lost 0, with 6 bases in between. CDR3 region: CASSVGSSGNTIYF. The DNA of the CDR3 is TGTGCCAGCAGCGTGGGGAGCTCTGGAAACACCATATATTTT. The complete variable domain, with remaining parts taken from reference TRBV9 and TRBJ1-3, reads DSGVTQTPKHLITATGQRVTLRCSPRSGDLSVYWYQQSLDQGLQFLIQYYNGEERAKGNILERFSAQQFPDLHSELNLSSLELGDSALYFCASSVGSSGNTIYFGEGSWLTVV.

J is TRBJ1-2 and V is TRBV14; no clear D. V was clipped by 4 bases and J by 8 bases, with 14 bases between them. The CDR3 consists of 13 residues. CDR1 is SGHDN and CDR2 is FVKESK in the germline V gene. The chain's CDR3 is CASSRTPGGGYTF. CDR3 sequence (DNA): TGTGCCAGCAGCCGAACCCCGGGAGGCGGCTACACCTTC. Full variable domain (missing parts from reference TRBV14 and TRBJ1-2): EAGVTQFPSHSVIEKGQTVTLRCDPISGHDNLYWYRRVMGKEIKFLLHFVKESKQDESGMPNNRFLAERTGGTYSTLKVQPAELEDSGVYFCASSRTPGGGYTFGSGTRLTVV.

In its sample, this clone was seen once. Written as DNA, the CDR3 is TGCGCCAGCAGCTTGACTAGCGGACAAGAGACCCAGTACTTC. Protein sequence: CASSLTSGQETQYF. The chain couples TRBV5-1 to TRBJ2-5; 8 nucleotides agree with TRBD2. The CDR3 totals 14 residues. V was pared by 1 base and J by 2 bases, with 1 base of the junction left unmatched. CDR1 and CDR2 (germline): SGHRS, YFSETQ.

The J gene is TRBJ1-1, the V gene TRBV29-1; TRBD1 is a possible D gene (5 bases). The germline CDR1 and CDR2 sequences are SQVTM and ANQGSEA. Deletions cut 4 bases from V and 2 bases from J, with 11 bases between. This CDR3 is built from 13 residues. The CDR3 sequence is CSVVAQDNTEAFF. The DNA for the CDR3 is TGCAGCGTTGTCGCACAGGACAACACTGAAGCTTTCTTT.

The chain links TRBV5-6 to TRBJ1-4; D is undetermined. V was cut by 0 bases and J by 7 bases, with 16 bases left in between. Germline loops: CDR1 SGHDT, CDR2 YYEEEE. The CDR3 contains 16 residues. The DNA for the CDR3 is TGTGCCAGCAGCTTGGCCGGAAAGAAGATAAGTGAAAAACTGTTTTTT. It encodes CASSLAGKKISEKLFF.

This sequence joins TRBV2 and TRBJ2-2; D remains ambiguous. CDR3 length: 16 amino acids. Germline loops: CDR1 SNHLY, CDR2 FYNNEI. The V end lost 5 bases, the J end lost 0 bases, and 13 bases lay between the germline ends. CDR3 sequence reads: CASSLRTVANTGELFF. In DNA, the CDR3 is TGTGCCAGCAGTCTCAGGACGGTCGCGAACACCGGGGAGCTGTTTTTT.

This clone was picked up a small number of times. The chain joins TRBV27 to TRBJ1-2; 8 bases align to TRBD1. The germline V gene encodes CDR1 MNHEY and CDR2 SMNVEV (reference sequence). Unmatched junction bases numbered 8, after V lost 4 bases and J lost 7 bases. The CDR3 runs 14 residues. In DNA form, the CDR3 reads TGTGCCAGCAGTTCAGGCAGACAGGGGCTTGGCTACACCTTC. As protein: CASSSGRQGLGYTF.

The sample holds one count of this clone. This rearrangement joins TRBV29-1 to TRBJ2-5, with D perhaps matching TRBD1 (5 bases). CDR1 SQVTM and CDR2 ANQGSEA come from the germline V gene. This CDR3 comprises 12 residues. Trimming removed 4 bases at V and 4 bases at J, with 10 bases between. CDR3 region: CSVGQGVETQYF. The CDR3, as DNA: TGCAGCGTTGGGCAGGGTGTAGAGACCCAGTACTTC.

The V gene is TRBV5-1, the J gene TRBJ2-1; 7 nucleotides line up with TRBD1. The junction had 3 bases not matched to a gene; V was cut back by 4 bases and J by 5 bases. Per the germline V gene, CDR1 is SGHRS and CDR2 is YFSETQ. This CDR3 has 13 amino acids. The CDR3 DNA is TGCGCCAGCAGCACGGACAGGAACAATGAGCAGTTCTTC. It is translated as CASSTDRNNEQFF.

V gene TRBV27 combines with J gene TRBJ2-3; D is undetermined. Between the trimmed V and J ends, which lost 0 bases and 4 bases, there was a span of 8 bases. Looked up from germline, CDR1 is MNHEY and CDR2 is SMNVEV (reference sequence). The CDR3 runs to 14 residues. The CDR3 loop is CASSLSTLADTQYF. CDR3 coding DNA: TGTGCCAGCAGTTTATCGACCTTAGCAGATACGCAGTATTTT.

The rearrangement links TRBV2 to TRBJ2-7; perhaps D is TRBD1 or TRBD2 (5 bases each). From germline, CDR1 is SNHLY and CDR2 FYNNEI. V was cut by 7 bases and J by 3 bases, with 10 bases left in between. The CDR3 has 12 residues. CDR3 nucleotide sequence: TGTGCCAGCATTGGGACGGACTACGAGCAGTACTTC. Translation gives CASIGTDYEQYF.